The rows below give T cell receptor beta chains drawn from one sample of a study of T cell responses to AZD1222 COVID-19 vaccine. TCRdb's copy holds only in-frame clones and misses some; the assay was immunoSEQ multiplex PCR. The sample has around 160,000 clones, 85% to 95% seen once. This sample comprised peripheral blood, obtained 28 days after the second AZD1222 dose. The receptors were gathered from an adult who received the AZD1222 COVID-19 vaccine. CDR3s include the opening cysteine and the closing phenylalanine or tryptophan. A D gene is named only where the DNA matches it firmly. Clone size is given for some rows only: seen once, a few or many times, or a class if the clone is expanded.

v_call	j_call	d_call	clone_size	cdr3_nt	cdr3_aa
TRBV30	TRBJ1-3	.	.	TGTGCCTGGAAGGGCTCTGGAAACACCATATATTTT	CAWKGSGNTIYF
TRBV7-2	TRBJ2-3	.	once	TGTGCCAGCAGCTTAGGGGTCCCGGGGGGCGCAGGGGATACGCAGTATTTT	CASSLGVPGGAGDTQYF
TRBV7-2	TRBJ2-1	TRBD2	.	TGTGCCAGCAGCTTAGGTGTTAGCGGGTCCCGGGGAAAGCAGTTCTTC	CASSLGVSGSRGKQFF
TRBV4-2	TRBJ2-7	TRBD2	once	TGTGCCAGCAGCCTGGGACTAGGGTTCGAGCAGTACTTC	CASSLGLGFEQYF
TRBV2	TRBJ1-5	.	once	TGTGCCAGCAGTTCTGTAGACCTTAGGGGTTATAGCAATCAGCCCCAGCATTTT	CASSSVDLRGYSNQPQHF
TRBV28	TRBJ1-2	TRBD1	.	TGTGCCAGCAGTTCTCTAGGACAGGGGGCGCCTGGCTACACCTTC	CASSSLGQGAPGYTF
TRBV7-9	TRBJ2-7	.	.	TGTGCCAGCAGCTTTGAGGATAAGGGCTTCTACGAGCAGTACTTC	CASSFEDKGFYEQYF
TRBV9	TRBJ1-1	TRBD1	.	TGTGCCAGCAGCGTAGTCACGACAGGGTTGAACACTGAAGCTTTCTTT	CASSVVTTGLNTEAFF
TRBV9	TRBJ1-1	.	.	TGTGCCAGCAGCGGGGGGAGCCTTGAAGCTTTCTTT	CASSGGSLEAFF
TRBV11-2	TRBJ2-7	TRBD1	.	TGTGCCAGCAGCTTAACTTTGACAGGGTGGGGGTCCTACGAGCAGTACTTC	CASSLTLTGWGSYEQYF
TRBV29-1	TRBJ1-1	.	once	TGCAGCGTTGAAGCGTTAGGGGTCAACACTGAAGCTTTCTTT	CSVEALGVNTEAFF
TRBV5-1	TRBJ2-2	TRBD2	.	TGCGCCAGCAGCGGAACGACTAGCGGGAGAAGGACCGGGGAGCTGTTTTTT	CASSGTTSGRRTGELFF
TRBV28	TRBJ1-4	TRBD1	once	TGTGCCAGCAGCAACGACAGGGGTTTTGAAAAACTGTTTTTT	CASSNDRGFEKLFF
TRBV9	TRBJ2-1	.	.	TGTGCCAGCAGCGCTACTGGCGCCTCCTCCTACAATGAGCAGTTCTTC	CASSATGASSYNEQFF
TRBV4-1	TRBJ2-7	TRBD1	once	TGCGCCAGCAGCCAACCCCGGGACAGGGGTTACGAGCAGTACTTC	CASSQPRDRGYEQYF
TRBV13	TRBJ1-1	.	.	TGTGCCAGCAGCCGTCGGAACACTGAAGCTTTCTTT	CASSRRNTEAFF
TRBV7-9	TRBJ2-3	TRBD1	.	TGTGCCAGCAGCCCAGGGGACAGGGGGACAGATACGCAGTATTTT	CASSPGDRGTDTQYF
TRBV10-3	TRBJ1-3	TRBD1	.	TGTGCCATCAGGGGTACAGGGGGCTCCTCGAACACCATATATTTT	CAIRGTGGSSNTIYF
TRBV30	TRBJ1-1	.	.	TGTGCCTGGAGTGTAAAGGGACTGAACACTGAAGCTTTCTTT	CAWSVKGLNTEAFF
TRBV7-2	TRBJ1-4	.	.	TGTGCCAGCAGCCCAGCCCAAGGGGGTAGGGAAAAACTGTTTTTT	CASSPAQGGREKLFF
TRBV5-1	TRBJ2-2	.	few	TGCGCCAGCAGCTTGGCGCTAGGGACCGGGGAGCTGTTTTTT	CASSLALGTGELFF
TRBV7-2	TRBJ1-5	.	once	TGTGCCAGCAGCTTATGGAAGGCAACGAATCAGCCCCAGCATTTT	CASSLWKATNQPQHF
TRBV27	TRBJ2-2	TRBD2	.	TGTGCCACCCTGACTAGCGGGAACACCGGGGAGCTGTTTTTT	CATLTSGNTGELFF
TRBV2	TRBJ1-5	.	.	TGTGCCAGCAGTTTGAGTTATAGCAATCAGCCCCAGCATTTT	CASSLSYSNQPQHF
TRBV3-1/TRBV3-2	TRBJ1-5	.	.	TGTGCCAGCAGCCAAGGAGAGGGTCCCCAGCATTTT	CASSQGEGPQHF
TRBV6-5	TRBJ1-6	.	.	TGTGCCAGCAGTTACACAGGGCCGGTAGCACCCCTCCACTTT	CASSYTGPVAPLHF
TRBV14	TRBJ2-3	TRBD2	.	TGTGCCAGCAGCCAAGAAACCCGGTTTAGCGGGAGGGTCGGAGATACGCAGTATTTT	CASSQETRFSGRVGDTQYF
TRBV5-1	TRBJ2-7	.	.	TGCGCCAGCAGCCCGCTCTACTCCTACGAGCAGTACTTC	CASSPLYSYEQYF
TRBV18	TRBJ2-4	.	.	TGTGCCAGCTCACCAAGGGAGATTCAGTACTTC	CASSPREIQYF
TRBV10-3	TRBJ2-1	.	.	TGTGCCATCAGTGAGTGGGCGGCAACGAGCTCCTACAATGAGCAGTTCTTC	CAISEWAATSSYNEQFF
TRBV28	TRBJ2-3	.	.	TGTGCCAGCACTATAGGGGGGGTAAGCACAGATACGCAGTATTTT	CASTIGGVSTDTQYF